These T cell receptor beta chains were read from a single sample in a study of blood T cell repertoires in COVID-19. Libraries were prepared by immunoSEQ multiplex PCR; TCRdb keeps only in-frame clonotypes and omits some of them. This sample has fewer than 200,000 clones; 70% to 90% occur once, and the top ten carry about 1.2%. Source material: peripheral blood. The receptors here all came from a man aged 60-69 years who had recovered from COVID-19. CDR3s leave out the opening cysteine and the closing phenylalanine or tryptophan. A D gene is named only where the DNA matches it firmly.

J gene | V gene | D gene | CDR3 protein
TRBJ2-3 | TRBV10-3 | TRBD1 | AISEGQDTDTQY
TRBJ2-5 | TRBV20-1 | . | SAPRVETQY
TRBJ1-4 | TRBV4-3 | . | ASSQEQLGEKLF
TRBJ2-7 | TRBV9 | TRBD2 | ASSPWGGQDEQY
TRBJ2-5 | TRBV3-1/TRBV3-2 | . | ASSQGSGGQETQY
TRBJ1-1 | TRBV9 | . | ASSVDSRGATEAF
TRBJ1-5 | TRBV24-1 | . | ATSDLGGASNQPQH
TRBJ1-1 | TRBV15 | . | ATSSDVTGVTTEAF
TRBJ1-2 | TRBV19 | TRBD1 | ASSIGGHRGGYGYT
TRBJ1-4 | TRBV15 | . | ATSRRPTENEKLF
TRBJ1-5 | TRBV24-1 | . | AIQGGNQPQH
TRBJ2-1 | TRBV19 | . | ASSTGSVYNEQF
TRBJ2-7 | TRBV5-1 | . | ASSRGSGQSSYEQY
TRBJ2-5 | TRBV3-1/TRBV3-2 | . | ASSPLEETQY
TRBJ1-5 | TRBV15 | . | ATSRDRSGNQPQH
TRBJ1-3 | TRBV15 | . | ATSRDKGTGNTIY
TRBJ2-1 | TRBV6-6 | . | ASSRSAGTSNEQF
TRBJ2-3 | TRBV5-1 | . | ASSLEVSADTQY
TRBJ2-3 | TRBV2 | TRBD2 | ASGRSGAGTDTQY
TRBJ2-4 | TRBV5-4 | . | ASSLDPLSREDIQY
TRBJ2-2 | TRBV5-4 | TRBD2 | ASSRASGGASGELF